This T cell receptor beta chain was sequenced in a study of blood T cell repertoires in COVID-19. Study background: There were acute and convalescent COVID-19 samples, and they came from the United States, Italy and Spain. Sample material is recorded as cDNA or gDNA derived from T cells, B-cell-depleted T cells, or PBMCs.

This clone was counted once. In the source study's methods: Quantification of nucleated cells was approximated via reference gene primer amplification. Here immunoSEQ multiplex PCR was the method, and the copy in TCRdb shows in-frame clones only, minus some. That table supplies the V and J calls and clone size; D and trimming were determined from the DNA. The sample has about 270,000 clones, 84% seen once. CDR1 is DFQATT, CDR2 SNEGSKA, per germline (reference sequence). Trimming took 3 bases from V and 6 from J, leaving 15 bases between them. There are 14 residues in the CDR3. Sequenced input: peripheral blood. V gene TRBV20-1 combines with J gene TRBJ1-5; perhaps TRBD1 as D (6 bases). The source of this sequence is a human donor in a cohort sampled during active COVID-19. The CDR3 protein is CSASPRGFGQPQHF. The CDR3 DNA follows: TGCAGTGCTAGTCCCAGGGGATTTGGTCAGCCCCAGCATTTT.